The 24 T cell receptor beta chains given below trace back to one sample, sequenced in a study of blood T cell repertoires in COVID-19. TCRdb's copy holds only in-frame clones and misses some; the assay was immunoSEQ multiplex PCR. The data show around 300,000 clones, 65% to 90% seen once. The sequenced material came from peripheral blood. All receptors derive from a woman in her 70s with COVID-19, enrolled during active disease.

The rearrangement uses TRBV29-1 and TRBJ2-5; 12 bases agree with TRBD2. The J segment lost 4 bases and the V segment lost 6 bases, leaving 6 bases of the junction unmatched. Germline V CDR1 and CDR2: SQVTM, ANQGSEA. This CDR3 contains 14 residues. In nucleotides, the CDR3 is TGCAGCGTCCTCACTAGCGGGGGGCGAGAGACCCAGTACTTC. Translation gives CSVLTSGGRETQYF.

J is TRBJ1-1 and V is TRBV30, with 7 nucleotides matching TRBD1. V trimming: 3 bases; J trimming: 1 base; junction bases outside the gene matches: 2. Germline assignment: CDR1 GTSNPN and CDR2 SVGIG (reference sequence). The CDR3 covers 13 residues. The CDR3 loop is CAWRRTGNTEAFF. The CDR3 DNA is TGTGCCTGGAGGAGGACAGGGAACACTGAAGCTTTCTTT.

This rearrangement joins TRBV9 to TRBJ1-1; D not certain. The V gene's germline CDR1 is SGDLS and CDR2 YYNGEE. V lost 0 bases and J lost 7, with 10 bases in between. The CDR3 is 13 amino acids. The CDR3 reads CASSVAAAGEAFF. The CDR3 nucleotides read TGTGCCAGCAGCGTAGCGGCGGCTGGTGAAGCTTTCTTT.

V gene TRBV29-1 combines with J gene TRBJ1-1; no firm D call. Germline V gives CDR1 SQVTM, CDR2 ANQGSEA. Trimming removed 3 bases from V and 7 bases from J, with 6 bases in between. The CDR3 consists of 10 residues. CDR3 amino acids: CSVESLEAFF. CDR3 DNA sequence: TGCAGCGTTGAGAGTCTTGAAGCTTTCTTT.

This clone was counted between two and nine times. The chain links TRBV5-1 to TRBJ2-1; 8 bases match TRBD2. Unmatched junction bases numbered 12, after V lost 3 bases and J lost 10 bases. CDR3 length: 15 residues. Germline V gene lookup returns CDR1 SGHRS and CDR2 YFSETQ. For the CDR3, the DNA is TGCGCCAGCAGCTACAGCGGGGGAGACTCGGGGGAGCAGTTCTTC. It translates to CASSYSGGDSGEQFF.

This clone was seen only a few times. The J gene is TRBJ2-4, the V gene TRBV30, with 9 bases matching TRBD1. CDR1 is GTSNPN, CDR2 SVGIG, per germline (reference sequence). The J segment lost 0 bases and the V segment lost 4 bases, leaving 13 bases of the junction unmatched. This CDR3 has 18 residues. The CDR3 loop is CAWTKGTGTGLAKNIQYF. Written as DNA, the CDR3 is TGTGCCTGGACTAAAGGAACCGGGACAGGGCTAGCCAAAAACATTCAGTACTTC.

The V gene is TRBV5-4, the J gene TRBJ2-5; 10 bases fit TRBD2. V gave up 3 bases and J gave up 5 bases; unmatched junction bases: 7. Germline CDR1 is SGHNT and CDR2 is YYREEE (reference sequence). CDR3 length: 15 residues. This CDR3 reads CASSSSGGHGETQYF. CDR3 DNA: TGTGCCAGCAGCTCTAGCGGGGGACATGGCGAGACCCAGTACTTC.

This CDR3 reads CASSFPREGHEQYF. CDR3 in DNA: TGCGCCAGCAGCTTCCCTCGGGAGGGTCACGAGCAGTACTTC. V gene TRBV5-1 combines with J gene TRBJ2-7, with 8 bases lining up with TRBD2. The CDR3 length is 14 residues. V trimming: 2 bases; J trimming: 5 bases; junction bases outside the gene matches: 6. The germline gives CDR1 SGHRS, CDR2 YFSETQ.

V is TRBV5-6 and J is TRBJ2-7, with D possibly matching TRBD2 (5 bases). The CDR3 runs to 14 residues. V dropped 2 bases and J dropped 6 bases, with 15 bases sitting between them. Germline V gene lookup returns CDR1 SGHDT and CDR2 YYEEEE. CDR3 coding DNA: TGTGCCAGCAGCTTTGCCCCAGCGGTGGGCGAGCAGTACTTC. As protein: CASSFAPAVGEQYF.

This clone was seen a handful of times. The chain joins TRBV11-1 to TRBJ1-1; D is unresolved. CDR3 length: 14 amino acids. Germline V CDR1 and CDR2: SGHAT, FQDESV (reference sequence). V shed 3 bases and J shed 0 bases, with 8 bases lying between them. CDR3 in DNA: TGTGCCAGCAGCTTGTCACTGATGAACACTGAAGCTTTCTTT. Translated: CASSLSLMNTEAFF.

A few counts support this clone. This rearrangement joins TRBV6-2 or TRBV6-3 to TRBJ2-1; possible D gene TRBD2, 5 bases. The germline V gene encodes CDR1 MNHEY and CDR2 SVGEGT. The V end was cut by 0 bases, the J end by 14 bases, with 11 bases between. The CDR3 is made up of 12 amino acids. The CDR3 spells CASSYSDLREFF. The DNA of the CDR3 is TGTGCCAGCAGTTACTCTGACCTGAGGGAGTTCTTC.

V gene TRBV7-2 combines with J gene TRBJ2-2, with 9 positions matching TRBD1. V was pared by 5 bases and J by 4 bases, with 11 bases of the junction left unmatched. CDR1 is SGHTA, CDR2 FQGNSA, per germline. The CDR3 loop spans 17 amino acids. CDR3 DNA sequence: TGTGCCAGCAGCATTCGACCGACAGGGGGTCTCACCGGGGAGCTGTTTTTT. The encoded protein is CASSIRPTGGLTGELFF.

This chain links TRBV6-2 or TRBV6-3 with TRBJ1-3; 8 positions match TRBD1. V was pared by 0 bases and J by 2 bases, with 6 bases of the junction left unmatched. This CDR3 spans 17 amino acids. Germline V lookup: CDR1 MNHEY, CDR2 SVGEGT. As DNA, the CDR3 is TGTGCCAGCAGTTACTCATGGGGCAGGGGGCCTGGAAACACCATATATTTT. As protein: CASSYSWGRGPGNTIYF.

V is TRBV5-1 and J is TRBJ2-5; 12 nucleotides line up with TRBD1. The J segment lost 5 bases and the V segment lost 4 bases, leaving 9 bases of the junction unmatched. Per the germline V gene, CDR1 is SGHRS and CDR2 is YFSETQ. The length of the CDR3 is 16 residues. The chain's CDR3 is CASSPSGTGGRETQYF. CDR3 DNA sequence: TGCGCCAGCAGCCCGTCCGGGACAGGGGGCCGGGAGACCCAGTACTTC. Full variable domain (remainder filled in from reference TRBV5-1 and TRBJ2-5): KAGVTQTPRYLIKTRGQQVTLSCSPISGHRSVSWYQQTPGQGLQFLFEYFSETQRNKGNFPGRFSGRQFSNSRSEMNVSTLELGDSALYLCASSPSGTGGRETQYFGPGTRLLVL.

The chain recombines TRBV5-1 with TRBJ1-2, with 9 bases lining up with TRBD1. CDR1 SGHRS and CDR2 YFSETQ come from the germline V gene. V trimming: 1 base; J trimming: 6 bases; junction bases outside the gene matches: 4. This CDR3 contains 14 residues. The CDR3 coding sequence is TGCGCCAGCAGCTTGCCCGGGACAGGGAATGGCTACACCTTC. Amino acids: CASSLPGTGNGYTF.

CDR3 loop: CASRDRQGANEQFF. For the CDR3, the DNA is TGTGCCAGCCGAGATCGACAGGGGGCGAATGAGCAGTTCTTC. V and J are TRBV2 and TRBJ2-1, with 10 nucleotides matching TRBD1. Trimming at V came to 8 bases and at J to 7 bases, leaving 8 bases not matched to a gene. CDR3 size: 14 residues. Germline V gene lookup returns CDR1 SNHLY and CDR2 FYNNEI.

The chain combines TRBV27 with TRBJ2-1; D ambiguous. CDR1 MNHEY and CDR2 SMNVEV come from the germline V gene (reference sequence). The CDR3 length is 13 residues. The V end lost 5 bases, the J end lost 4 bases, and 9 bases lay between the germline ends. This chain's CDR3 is CASSLNTYNEQFF. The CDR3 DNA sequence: TGTGCCAGCAGTCTTAACACGTACAATGAGCAGTTCTTC.

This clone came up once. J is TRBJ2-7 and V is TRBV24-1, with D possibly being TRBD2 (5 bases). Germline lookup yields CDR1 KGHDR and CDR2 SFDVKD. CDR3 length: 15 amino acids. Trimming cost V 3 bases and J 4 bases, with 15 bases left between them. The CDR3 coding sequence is TGTGCCACCAGTGATGCCCATCGACCGGGATACGAGCAGTACTTC. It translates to CATSDAHRPGYEQYF.

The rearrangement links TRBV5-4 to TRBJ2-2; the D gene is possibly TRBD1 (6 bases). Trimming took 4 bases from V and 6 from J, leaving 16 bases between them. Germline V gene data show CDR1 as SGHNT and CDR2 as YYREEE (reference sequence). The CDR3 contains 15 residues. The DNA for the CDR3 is TGTGCCAGCAGCCCCGGACAGCGAGGACCCGGGGAGCTGTTTTTT. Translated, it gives CASSPGQRGPGELFF.

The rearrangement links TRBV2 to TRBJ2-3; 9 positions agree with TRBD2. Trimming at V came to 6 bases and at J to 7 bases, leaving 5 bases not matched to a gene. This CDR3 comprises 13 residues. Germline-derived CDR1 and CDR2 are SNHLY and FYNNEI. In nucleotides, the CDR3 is TGTGCCAGCAGGGCTAGCGGGGAGAATACGCAGTATTTT. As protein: CASRASGENTQYF.

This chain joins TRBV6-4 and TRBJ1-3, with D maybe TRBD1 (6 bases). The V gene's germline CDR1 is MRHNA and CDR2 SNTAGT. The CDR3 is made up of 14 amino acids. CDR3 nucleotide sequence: TGTCCCCAAGTGCGGGGGCTCTCTGGAAACACCATATATTTT. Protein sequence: CPQVRGLSGNTIYF.

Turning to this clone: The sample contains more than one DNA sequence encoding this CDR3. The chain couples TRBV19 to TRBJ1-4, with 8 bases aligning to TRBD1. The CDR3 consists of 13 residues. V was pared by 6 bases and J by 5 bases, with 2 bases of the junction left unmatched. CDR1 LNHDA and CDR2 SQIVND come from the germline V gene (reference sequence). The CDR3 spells CASRDRVNEKLFF. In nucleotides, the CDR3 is TGTGCCAGTAGGGACAGGGTGAATGAAAAACTGTTTTTT.

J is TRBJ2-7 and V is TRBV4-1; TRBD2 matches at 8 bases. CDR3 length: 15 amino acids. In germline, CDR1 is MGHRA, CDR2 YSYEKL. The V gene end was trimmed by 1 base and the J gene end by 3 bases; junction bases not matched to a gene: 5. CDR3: CASSQVSGGHYEQYF. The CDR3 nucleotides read TGCGCCAGCAGCCAAGTCAGCGGGGGCCACTACGAGCAGTACTTC.

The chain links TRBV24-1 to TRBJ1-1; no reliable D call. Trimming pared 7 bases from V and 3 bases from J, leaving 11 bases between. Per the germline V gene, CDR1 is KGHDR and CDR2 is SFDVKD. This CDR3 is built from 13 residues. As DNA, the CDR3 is TGTGCCACCAGACCCGAACGGGACACTGAAGCTTTCTTT. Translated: CATRPERDTEAFF.